Listed below are T cell receptor beta chains from one sample, sequenced in a study of cytomegalovirus exposure and HLA in healthy donors. Method: immunoSEQ multiplex PCR; TCRdb's copy keeps in-frame clones and lacks some. The profile shows approximately 100,000 clones, around 82% of them singletons. Specimen: PBMCs. These receptors were taken from a woman younger than 35 in good health and CMV-seropositive. Each CDR3 is given with its conserved first and last residue. Fields, in order: V gene, CDR3 protein.

TRBV27,CASSLGQNYEQYF
TRBV29-1,CSVGHLNTEAFF
TRBV5-8,CASSLARVGYNEQFF
TRBV5-1,CASSTGTSDQFFYEQYF
TRBV7-3,CASSLWLSSGGEQETQYF
TRBV19,CASSTGGQELHSWSCWKYF
TRBV10-2,CASSDPGTSGRYNEQFF
TRBV5-1,CASSLGASGGAEQFF
TRBV11-2,CASSGGTSEYNEQFF
TRBV18,CASSPSVFDEQFF
TRBV7-8,CASSIRGRTTNEKLFF
TRBV6-5,CASSYSADSGNTIYF
TRBV12-2,CASRLAWTSETQYF
TRBV19,CASKQGAVYEQYF
TRBV5-1,CASSLGTNEKLFF
TRBV15,CATSRDPGLYEQYF
TRBV28,CASSLSPRGQGEAFF
TRBV16,CASSQSSWDTSSNQPQHF
TRBV7-9,CASSLSTGTEAFF
TRBV28,CASSPGTGPEQYF
TRBV7-3,CASSPLAGAYNEQFF
TRBV19,CASSLRTSGGRDTDTQYF
TRBV5-1,CASRLIAGGNNEQFF
TRBV2,CASGTRRTEAFF
TRBV29-1,CSVVGREKQYF
TRBV6-6,CASRRQGGNEKLFF
TRBV9,CASSSRGYAHEQYF
TRBV5-1,CASSTGQGEAFF
TRBV6-1,CASSEDAGRSGNTIYF
TRBV18,CASSPLAGGFNEQYF
TRBV29-1,CTVCRTVGNEQFF
TRBV6-4,CASSVREGEDYGYTF
TRBV2,CASSEALQGAGEQYF